Included here is one T cell receptor beta chain sequence, with context. TCRdb re-analyzed the 5' RACE reads; it lists each CDR3 protein once, without DNA. The repertoire shows under 600,000 distinct CDR3 sequences; the top ten hold approximately 1.5%. This sample was included in a study of T cells expressing NK-cell markers. There are 12 residues in the CDR3. Germline-derived CDR1 and CDR2 are MNHEY and SVGAGI. V usage is TRBV6-5 and J usage is TRBJ2-1; TCRdb proposes TRBD1, but this gene call is untestable without DNA. The TCR was taken from a woman between 45 and 65 years old in good health. Sequencing input: blood T cells: a sorted CD56 or NKG2C T cell subset, CD4+ or CD8+ T cells, or bulk PBMC T cells (not recorded which). The CDR3 sequence: CASREGVNEQFF.